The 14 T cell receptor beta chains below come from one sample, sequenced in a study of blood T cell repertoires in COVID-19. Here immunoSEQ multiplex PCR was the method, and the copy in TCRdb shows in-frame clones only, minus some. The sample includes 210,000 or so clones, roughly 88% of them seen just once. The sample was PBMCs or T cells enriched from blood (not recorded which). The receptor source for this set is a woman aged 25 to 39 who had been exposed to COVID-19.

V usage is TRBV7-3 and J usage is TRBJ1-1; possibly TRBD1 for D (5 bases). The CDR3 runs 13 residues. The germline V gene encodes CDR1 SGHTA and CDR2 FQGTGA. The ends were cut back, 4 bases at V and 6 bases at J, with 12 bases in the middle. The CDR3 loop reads CASSSYQGAEAFF. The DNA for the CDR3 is TGTGCCAGCAGCTCCTACCAGGGCGCTGAAGCTTTCTTT. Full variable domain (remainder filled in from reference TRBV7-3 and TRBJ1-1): GAGVSQTPSNKVTEKGKYVELRCDPISGHTALYWYRQSLGQGPEFLIYFQGTGAADDSGLPNDRFFAVRPEGSVSTLKIQRTERGDSAVYLCASSSYQGAEAFFGQGTRLTVV.

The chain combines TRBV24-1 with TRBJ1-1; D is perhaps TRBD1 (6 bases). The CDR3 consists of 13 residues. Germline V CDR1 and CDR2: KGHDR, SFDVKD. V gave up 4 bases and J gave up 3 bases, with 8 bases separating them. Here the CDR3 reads CATSEAGDTEAFF. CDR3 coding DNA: TGTGCCACCAGTGAGGCAGGGGACACTGAAGCTTTCTTT.

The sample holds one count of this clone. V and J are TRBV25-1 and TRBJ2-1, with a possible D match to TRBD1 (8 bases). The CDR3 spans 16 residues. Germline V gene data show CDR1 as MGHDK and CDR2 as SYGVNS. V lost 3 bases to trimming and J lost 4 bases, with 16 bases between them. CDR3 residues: CASSDGTGGDYNEQFF. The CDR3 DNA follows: TGTGCCAGCAGTGACGGAACAGGGGGGGATTACAATGAGCAGTTCTTC.

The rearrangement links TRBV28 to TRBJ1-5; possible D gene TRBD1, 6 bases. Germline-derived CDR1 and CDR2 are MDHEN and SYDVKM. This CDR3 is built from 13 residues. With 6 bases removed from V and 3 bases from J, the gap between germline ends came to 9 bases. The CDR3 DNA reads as TGTGCCAGCAGAGGACAGTTCAATCAGCCCCAGCATTTT. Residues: CASRGQFNQPQHF.

The CDR3 region is CASSPQGNIGNTIYF. Here the CDR3 DNA reads TGCGCCAGCAGCCCTCAGGGTAATATTGGAAACACCATATATTTT. The chain uses TRBV5-1 and TRBJ1-3; a possible D gene is TRBD1 (5 bases). V gave up 4 bases and J gave up 3 bases, with 14 bases separating them. The CDR3 is 15 residues long. The germline gives CDR1 SGHRS, CDR2 YFSETQ. Full variable domain (rest looked up from reference TRBV5-1 and TRBJ1-3): KAGVTQTPRYLIKTRGQQVTLSCSPISGHRSVSWYQQTPGQGLQFLFEYFSETQRNKGNFPGRFSGRQFSNSRSEMNVSTLELGDSALYLCASSPQGNIGNTIYFGEGSWLTVV.

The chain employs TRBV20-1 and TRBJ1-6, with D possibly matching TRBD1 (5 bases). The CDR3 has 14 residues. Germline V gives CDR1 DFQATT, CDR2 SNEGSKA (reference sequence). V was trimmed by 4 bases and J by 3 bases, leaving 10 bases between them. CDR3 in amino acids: CSAIETGYNSPLHF. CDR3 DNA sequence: TGCAGTGCTATTGAAACAGGCTATAATTCACCCCTCCACTTT.

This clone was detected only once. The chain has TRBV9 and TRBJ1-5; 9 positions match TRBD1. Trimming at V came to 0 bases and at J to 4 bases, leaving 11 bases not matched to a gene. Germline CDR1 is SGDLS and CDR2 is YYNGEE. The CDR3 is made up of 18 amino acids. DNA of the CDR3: TGTGCCAGCAGCGTAGCTGGGCGGGACAGGGAAGGGAATCAGCCCCAGCATTTT. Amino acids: CASSVAGRDREGNQPQHF.

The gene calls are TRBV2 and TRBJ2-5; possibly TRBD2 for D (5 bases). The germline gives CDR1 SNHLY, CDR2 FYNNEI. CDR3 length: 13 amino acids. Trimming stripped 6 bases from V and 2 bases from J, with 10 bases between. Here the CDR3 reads CASRRGPQETQYF. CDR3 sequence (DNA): TGTGCCAGCAGACGGGGTCCTCAAGAGACCCAGTACTTC.

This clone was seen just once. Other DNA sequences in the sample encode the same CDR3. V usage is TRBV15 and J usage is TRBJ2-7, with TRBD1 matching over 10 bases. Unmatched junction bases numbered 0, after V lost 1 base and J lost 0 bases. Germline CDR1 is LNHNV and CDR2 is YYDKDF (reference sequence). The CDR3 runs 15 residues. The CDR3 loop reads CATSRGTGGSYEQYF. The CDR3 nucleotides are TGTGCCACCAGCAGAGGGACAGGGGGCTCCTACGAGCAGTACTTC.

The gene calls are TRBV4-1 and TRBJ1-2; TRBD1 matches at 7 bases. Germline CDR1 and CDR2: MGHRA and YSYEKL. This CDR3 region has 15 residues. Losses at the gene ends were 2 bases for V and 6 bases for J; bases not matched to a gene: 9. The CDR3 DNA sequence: TGCGCCAGCAGCCAACCTCGGAGGGGGCGCAATGGCTACACCTTC. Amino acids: CASSQPRRGRNGYTF.

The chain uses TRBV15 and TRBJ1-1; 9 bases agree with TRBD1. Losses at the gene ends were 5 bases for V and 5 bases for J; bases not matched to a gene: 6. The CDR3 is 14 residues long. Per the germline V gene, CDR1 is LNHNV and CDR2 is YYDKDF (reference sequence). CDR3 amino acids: CATSFYRGRTEAFF. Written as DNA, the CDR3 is TGTGCCACCAGCTTCTACAGGGGGCGAACTGAAGCTTTCTTT. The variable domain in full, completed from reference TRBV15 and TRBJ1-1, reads DAMVIQNPRYQVTQFGKPVTLSCSQTLNHNVMYWYQQKSSQAPKLLFHYYDKDFNNEADTPDNFQSRRPNTSFCFLDIRSPGLGDTAMYLCATSFYRGRTEAFFGQGTRLTVV.

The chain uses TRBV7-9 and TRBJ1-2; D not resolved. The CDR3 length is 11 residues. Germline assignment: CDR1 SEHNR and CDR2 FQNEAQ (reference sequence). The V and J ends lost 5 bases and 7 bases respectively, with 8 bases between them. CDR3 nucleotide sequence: TGTGCCAGCAGCCCGGAGGCTGGCTACACCTTC. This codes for CASSPEAGYTF. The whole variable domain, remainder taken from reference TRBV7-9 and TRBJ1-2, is DTGVSQNPRHKITKRGQNVTFRCDPISEHNRLYWYRQTLGQGPEFLTYFQNEAQLEKSRLLSDRFSAERPKGSFSTLEIQRTEQGDSAMYLCASSPEAGYTFGSGTRLTVV.

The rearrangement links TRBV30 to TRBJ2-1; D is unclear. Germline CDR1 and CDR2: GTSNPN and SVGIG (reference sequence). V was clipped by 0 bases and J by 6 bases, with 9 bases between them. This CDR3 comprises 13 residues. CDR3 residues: CAWSVDNGNEQFF. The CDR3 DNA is TGTGCCTGGAGTGTAGATAACGGCAATGAGCAGTTCTTC. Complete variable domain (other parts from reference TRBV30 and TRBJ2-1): SQTIHQWPATLVQPVGSPLSLECTVEGTSNPNLYWYRQAAGRGLQLLFYSVGIGQISSEVPQNLSASRPQDRQFILSSKKLLLSDSGFYLCAWSVDNGNEQFFGPGTRLTVL.

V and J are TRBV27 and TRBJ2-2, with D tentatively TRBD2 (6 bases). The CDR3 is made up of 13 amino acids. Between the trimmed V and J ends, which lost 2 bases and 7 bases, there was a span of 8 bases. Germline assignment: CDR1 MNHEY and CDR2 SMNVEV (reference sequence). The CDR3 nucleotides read TGTGCCAGCAGTTTAGCTAGCGTCGGGGAGCTGTTTTTT. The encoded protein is CASSLASVGELFF.